A selection of T cell receptor beta chains follows, all from one sample in a study of blood T cell repertoires in COVID-19. Produced via immunoSEQ multiplex PCR; TCRdb's table is partial and in-frame only. The repertoire includes about 390,000 clones, around 87% of them detected once, and approximately 2.5% sits in the top ten. Sample: peripheral blood. The receptors were sampled from a woman aged 55-70 years with COVID-19, enrolled during active disease. The CDR3 runs from the conserved cysteine through the conserved F or W. D genes are given only for firm matches.

d_gene	v_gene	j_gene	CDR3aa	CDR3nt
TRBD1	TRBV5-1	TRBJ1-1	CASSSDRASLGEAFF	TGCGCCAGCAGCTCGGACAGGGCATCCCTCGGGGAAGCTTTCTTT
NA	TRBV7-2	TRBJ1-5	CASSLGGAGNQPQHF	TGTGCCAGCAGCTTGGGGGGGGCCGGCAATCAGCCCCAGCATTTT
NA	TRBV6-1	TRBJ1-5	CASSEALRVREPQHF	TGTGCCAGCAGTGAAGCGTTGAGGGTGCGGGAGCCCCAGCATTTT
NA	TRBV27	TRBJ1-1	CASSSDRLNTEAFF	TGTGCCAGCAGTTCGGACAGATTGAACACTGAAGCTTTCTTT
NA	TRBV28	TRBJ1-5	CASIPGGARITPQHF	TGTGCCAGCATCCCGGGGGGGGCTAGAATCACGCCCCAGCATTTT
TRBD1	TRBV6-5	TRBJ2-5	CASSLQDRVQETQYF	TGTGCCAGCAGCCTCCAAGACAGGGTCCAAGAGACCCAGTACTTC
TRBD2	TRBV28	TRBJ2-7	CASSLGGGEFLPPYEQYF	TGTGCCAGCAGTTTAGGCGGGGGGGAGTTTCTCCCTCCCTACGAGCAGTACTTC
NA	TRBV6-5	TRBJ1-2	CASSLRQNYGYTF	TGTGCCAGCAGTTTAAGACAGAACTATGGCTACACCTTC
TRBD1	TRBV5-6	TRBJ1-5	CASSLGTGTVSQPQHF	TGTGCCAGCAGCTTGGGGACTGGGACAGTAAGTCAGCCCCAGCATTTT
TRBD1	TRBV25-1	TRBJ1-6	CASSRDRGNSPLHF	TGTGCCAGCAGCCGGGACAGGGGGAATTCACCCCTCCACTTT
NA	TRBV15	TRBJ1-5	CATSSAAGGYQPQHF	TGTGCCACCAGCTCCGCGGCGGGAGGCTATCAGCCCCAGCATTTT